This TCR beta chain is drawn from a study of PD-L1 blockade in urothelial cancer. Across the study: Of prior chemotherapy regimens, patients had received between 0 and 3. The study, taken as a whole, reports: Lower pretreatment blood TCR clonality, under the median, predicted better survival, researchers reported.

PCRs each included synthetic TCR analog templates spiked in. TCRdb's copy holds only in-frame clones and misses some; the assay was immunoSEQ multiplex PCR. The sample lists about 95,000 clones; around 89% were seen once. Time point here: pretreatment peripheral blood. Anywhere from 1 to 8 samples came from each patient, spanning pretreatment and on-treatment. The J segment lost 7 bases and the V segment lost 2 bases, leaving 14 bases of the junction unmatched. This CDR3 is 19 amino acids long. Germline-derived CDR1 and CDR2 are MGHRA and YSYEKL. A remark on this clone: Its antigen remains unidentified.

This clonotype was obtained from a man aged 60 to 75 with urothelial cancer. The sequenced sample was PBMCs, obtained around atezolizumab (anti-PD-L1) treatment. The rearrangement joins TRBV4-1 to TRBJ2-2; the match to TRBD2 covers 12 bases. DNA for the CDR3: TGCGCCAGCAGCCAACCTCTCTCTGCTAGCGGGAGGGCCGGCGGGGAGCTGTTTTTT. It yields the protein CASSQPLSASGRAGGELFF.